The next 28 T cell receptor beta chains were all read from a single sample in a study of T-cell reconstitution after alpha-beta-depleted transplantation in children. TCRbeta library construction was performed incorporating unique molecular identifiers. One entry per CDR3 protein results from TCRdb running MiXCR on the PCR reads. This table holds approximately 50,000 distinct CDR3 sequences, around 53% found once. The sample was peripheral blood, taken before TCRalphabeta/CD19-depleted stem cell transplant. The receptors were sampled from a boy under two years old with SCID, due to receive a stem cell transplant.

Ten or more counts support this clonotype. An end of the junction does not agree with germline; a read error may underlie this. The rearrangement links TRBV12-3 or TRBV12-4 to TRBJ2-5; D is ambiguous. The CDR3 has 11 residues. The CDR3: CASSLGETQYF. CDR3 in DNA: TGCGCCAGCAGCTTGGGGGAGACCCAGTACTTC.

The J gene is TRBJ1-1, the V gene TRBV6-5, with unresolved D. This CDR3 is 15 amino acids long. The germline CDR1 and CDR2 sequences are MNHEY and SVGAGI. The V end was cut by 0 bases, the J end by 1 base, with 9 bases between. DNA for the CDR3: TGTGCCAGCAGTTACTCGAACCGTAAGAACACTGAAGCTTTCTTT. Amino acids: CASSYSNRKNTEAFF.

The chain joins TRBV28 to TRBJ2-3, with TRBD1 as a possible D gene (7 bases). Germline assignment: CDR1 MDHEN and CDR2 SYDVKM. V lost 4 bases and J lost 2, with 13 bases in between. The CDR3 is 15 residues long. CDR3 in DNA: TGTGCCAGCAGTTCTTCAGGGGGACTCACAGATACGCAGTATTTT. Residues: CASSSSGGLTDTQYF.

This clonotype was detected a few times. The V call is TRBV11-2, the J call TRBJ2-1; 13 bases line up with TRBD2. The V gene end was trimmed by 5 bases and the J gene end by 4 bases; junction bases not matched to a gene: 11. The CDR3 has 18 residues. Germline CDR1 SGHAT, CDR2 FQNNGV. The CDR3 nucleotides read TGTGCCAGCAGCCCAGGGGGACTAGCGGGGCGGCCTTACAATGAGCAGTTCTTC. It codes for CASSPGGLAGRPYNEQFF.

This chain joins TRBV5-1 and TRBJ1-5, with D tentatively TRBD1 (5 bases). Germline V gene lookup returns CDR1 SGHRS and CDR2 YFSETQ. The CDR3 sequence is 14 residues long. V was shortened by 4 bases and J by 0 bases, with 8 bases between the two germline ends. DNA for the CDR3: TGCGCCAGCAGCCCGGGGGATAGCAATCAGCCCCAGCATTTT. Protein: CASSPGDSNQPQHF. Complete variable domain (other parts from reference TRBV5-1 and TRBJ1-5): KAGVTQTPRYLIKTRGQQVTLSCSPISGHRSVSWYQQTPGQGLQFLFEYFSETQRNKGNFPGRFSGRQFSNSRSEMNVSTLELGDSALYLCASSPGDSNQPQHFGDGTRLSIL.

The chain has TRBV6-5 and TRBJ2-3; D is undetermined. The CDR3 is made up of 14 amino acids. V shed 2 bases and J shed 2 bases, with 8 bases lying between them. CDR1 is MNHEY, CDR2 SVGAGI, per germline. Here the CDR3 DNA reads TGTGCCAGCAGTTACCTTTATTACACAGATACGCAGTATTTT. It specifies CASSYLYYTDTQYF.

This chain joins TRBV7-2 and TRBJ1-5, with 8 bases aligning to TRBD1. Germline V gene data show CDR1 as SGHTA and CDR2 as FQGNSA. Trimming cost V 8 bases and J 1 base; bases outside gene matches: 7. CDR3 size: 15 residues. The CDR3 DNA reads as TGTGCCAGCTCCGACAGGGGAGGAAGCAATCAGCCCCAGCATTTT. Translating it yields CASSDRGGSNQPQHF.

This clonotype was seen repeatedly, ten times or more. V usage is TRBV6-4 and J usage is TRBJ2-1, with TRBD1 matching 9 bases. Trimming removed 2 bases from V and 8 bases from J; junction bases left unmatched: 10. Germline V gene sequence: CDR1 MRHNA, CDR2 SNTAGT. This CDR3 has 16 residues. The CDR3 protein is CASSDRGQGDHDEQFF. In DNA, the CDR3 is TGTGCCAGCAGTGACAGGGGACAGGGAGATCACGATGAGCAGTTCTTC.

The chain joins TRBV28 to TRBJ2-7; a weak D match, TRBD1 (5 bases). This CDR3 comprises 14 residues. V was trimmed by 5 bases and J by 3 bases, leaving 14 bases between them. Germline V gene data show CDR1 as MDHEN and CDR2 as SYDVKM. The CDR3 region is CASSAWTRRYEQYF. DNA for the CDR3: TGTGCCAGCAGTGCATGGACAAGACGCTACGAGCAGTACTTC.

This sequence joins TRBV12-3 or TRBV12-4 and TRBJ2-5, with 7 bases that match TRBD1. This CDR3 region has 15 residues. The V gene end was trimmed by 4 bases and the J gene end by 2 bases; junction bases not matched to a gene: 7. In DNA form, the CDR3 reads TGTGCCAGCAGTTCTCCCGGGACAGCACAAGAGACCCAGTACTTC. Translating it yields CASSSPGTAQETQYF.

This clonotype was found once. This chain connects TRBV2 to TRBJ1-2; no clear D gene. Trimming pared 3 bases from V and 1 base from J, leaving 6 bases between. This CDR3 is built from 13 residues. Per germline, CDR1 SNHLY and CDR2 FYNNEI. The DNA for the CDR3 is TGTGCCAGCAGTGACAGGCTTAACTATGGCTACACCTTC. It codes for CASSDRLNYGYTF.

The gene calls are TRBV20-1 and TRBJ2-2; D not resolved. Germline lookup yields CDR1 DFQATT and CDR2 SNEGSKA (reference sequence). The CDR3 is 14 amino acids. V was cut by 6 bases and J by 0 bases, with 11 bases left in between. This chain's CDR3 is CSAAVVANTGELFF. The CDR3 nucleotides are TGCAGTGCCGCGGTAGTCGCGAACACCGGGGAGCTGTTTTTT.

This sequence joins TRBV10-1 and TRBJ2-7; 8 bases are shared with TRBD1. This CDR3 has 14 residues. Germline CDR1 is WNHNN and CDR2 is SYGVQD (reference sequence). V lost 6 bases, J lost 5 bases, and 9 bases stayed unmatched. The CDR3 reads CASRPDRGEDEQYF. In nucleotides, the CDR3 is TGCGCCAGCAGGCCCGACAGGGGTGAGGACGAGCAGTACTTC.

This clonotype was recorded a few times. The chain couples TRBV6-1 to TRBJ2-5; 8 bases are a match to TRBD2. Germline V lookup: CDR1 MNHNS, CDR2 SASEGT. The CDR3 totals 15 residues. The V and J ends lost 6 bases and 4 bases, in that order; junction bases with no gene match: 10. DNA for the CDR3: TGTGCCAGCAGCCCGGGGGGGCCAGAGGGAGAGACCCAGTACTTC. This encodes CASSPGGPEGETQYF.

The chain is built from TRBV28 and TRBJ2-1; 14 positions match TRBD2. There are 16 residues in the CDR3. Germline CDR1 reads MDHEN; CDR2 reads SYDVKM. Trimming removed 5 bases from V and 3 bases from J; junction bases left unmatched: 3. The CDR3 DNA follows: TGTGCCAGCAGTCGCGGACTAGCGGGGGGCTACAATGAGCAGTTCTTC. It yields the protein CASSRGLAGGYNEQFF.

The chain links TRBV5-4 to TRBJ2-3, with 12 bases identical to TRBD1. Germline V gives CDR1 SGHNT, CDR2 YYREEE (reference sequence). The CDR3 spans 17 residues. V dropped 3 bases and J dropped 5; count of bases not matched to a gene: 10. The CDR3 coding sequence is TGTGCCAGCAGCTCCAACCGGGACAGGGGGCTGAGAGATACGCAGTATTTT. This codes for CASSSNRDRGLRDTQYF.

This clonotype appeared once. This sequence joins TRBV4-1 and TRBJ1-2; D is uncertain. The CDR3 runs 15 residues. Deletions cut 0 bases from V and 7 bases from J, with 15 bases between. Germline values: CDR1 MGHRA, CDR2 YSYEKL. The CDR3 region is CASSQDFEGSGGYTF. The CDR3 region has the DNA TGCGCCAGCAGCCAAGATTTCGAGGGATCAGGTGGCTACACCTTC.

This clonotype was seen repeatedly, ten times or more. The rearrangement joins TRBV9 to TRBJ2-2; D is possibly TRBD1 (5 bases). The CDR3 has 13 residues. Germline V gene lookup returns CDR1 SGDLS and CDR2 YYNGEE. CDR3 DNA sequence: TGTGCTTCTCAAGTAGGGGCGACCGGGGAGCTGTTTTTT. This gives the protein CASQVGATGELFF.

DNA of the CDR3: TGCGCCAGCAGCTTGGTTTACAGGGGGGACAAAAACATTCAGTACTTC. Its translation is CASSLVYRGDKNIQYF. The V and J genes are TRBV5-1 and TRBJ2-4, with 8 positions matching TRBD1. Trimming took 0 bases from V and 3 from J; bases not matched to a gene: 5. CDR1 is SGHRS and CDR2 is YFSETQ in the germline V gene. This CDR3 is 16 amino acids long.

This chain links TRBV7-2 with TRBJ2-5; D is unclear. Trimming took off 4 bases at V and 9 bases at J, with 9 bases between the two ends. CDR3 length equals 11 residues. CDR1 is SGHTA and CDR2 is FQGNSA in the germline V gene. CDR3 amino acids: CASSSKRPQYF. The CDR3 bases are TGTGCCAGCAGCTCTAAAAGGCCCCAGTACTTC.

CDR3 nucleotides: TGTGCCAGCAGCCAAGACTCACGGAATGAGCAGTTCTTC. Translated: CASSQDSRNEQFF. This chain connects TRBV14 to TRBJ2-1, with D unresolved. Deletions cut 0 bases from V and 7 bases from J, with 7 bases between. The V gene's germline CDR1 is SGHDN and CDR2 FVKESK. The CDR3 runs 13 residues.

J is TRBJ2-7 and V is TRBV20-1; 7 bases agree with TRBD1. The V gene end was trimmed by 0 bases and the J gene end by 2 bases; junction bases not matched to a gene: 10. CDR3 length equals 16 residues. The germline CDR1 and CDR2 sequences are DFQATT and SNEGSKA (reference sequence). As DNA, the CDR3 is TGCAGTGCTAGAGATCTAGACAGGGAGAATCCCTACGAGCAGTACTTC. Translating it yields CSARDLDRENPYEQYF.

The V call is TRBV5-5, the J call TRBJ2-1; D is possibly TRBD2 (6 bases). Germline V lookup: CDR1 SGHKS, CDR2 YYEKEE (reference sequence). Trimming left V 4 bases short and J 4 bases short, with 9 bases between. The CDR3 is 13 residues long. CDR3: CASSHGGYNEQFF. As DNA, the CDR3 is TGTGCCAGCAGCCACGGGGGTTACAATGAGCAGTTCTTC.

The chain recombines TRBV6-4 with TRBJ2-2; D gene unclear. The CDR3 totals 15 residues. V lost 0 bases to trimming and J lost 1 base, with 6 bases between them. Germline lookup yields CDR1 MRHNA and CDR2 SNTAGT. The CDR3 nucleotides are TGTGCCAGCAGTGACTCTGCAGAGAACACCGGGGAGCTGTTTTTT. Protein sequence: CASSDSAENTGELFF.

The chain joins TRBV6-1 to TRBJ1-5; D may be TRBD1 (5 bases). Trimming removed 4 bases from V and 0 bases from J, with 7 bases in between. The length of the CDR3 is 14 residues. Germline-derived CDR1 and CDR2 are MNHNS and SASEGT. The CDR3 sequence is CASSGTYSNQPQHF. DNA for the CDR3: TGTGCCAGCAGTGGGACATATAGCAATCAGCCCCAGCATTTT.

In this sample, this clonotype turned up a few times. The chain carries TRBV27 and TRBJ1-1, with 9 nucleotides matching TRBD1. The CDR3 totals 16 residues. The V segment lost 7 bases and the J segment 1 base; nucleotides outside the gene matches: 10. The V gene's germline CDR1 is MNHEY and CDR2 SMNVEV (reference sequence). CDR3 DNA: TGTGCCAGCACCTCTTTGTCACAGGGGGCGAACACTGAAGCTTTCTTT. Translated, it gives CASTSLSQGANTEAFF.

V gene TRBV6-1 combines with J gene TRBJ2-3; 13 positions match TRBD2. Germline V gene lookup returns CDR1 MNHNS and CDR2 SASEGT. CDR3 length: 17 amino acids. V was clipped by 6 bases and J by 3 bases; unmatched bases: 9. CDR3 bases: TGTGCCAGCAGCCCCCAACTAGCGGGGGGGCAGACAGATACGCAGTATTTT. Its protein product is CASSPQLAGGQTDTQYF.

The V gene is TRBV6-1, the J gene TRBJ2-4; 7 nucleotides agree with TRBD2. CDR1 is MNHNS and CDR2 is SASEGT in the germline V gene. J was trimmed by 0 bases and V by 8 bases; bases with no gene match: 10. The CDR3 extends over 16 amino acids. CDR3 coding DNA: TGTGCCAGCCTATCCCGAGGGGAGGGAGCCAAAAACATTCAGTACTTC. Translating gives CASLSRGEGAKNIQYF.